This entry lists 27 T cell receptor beta chains sequenced from one sample in a study of OX40 agonist ivuxolimab in advanced cancers. Libraries were prepared by immunoSEQ multiplex PCR; TCRdb keeps only in-frame clonotypes and omits some of them. The sample has more than 15,000 clones; around 80% are singletons. Sequenced here: CD4+ or CD8+ T cells sorted from blood, sampled in a trial of the OX40 agonist ivuxolimab. These receptors all come from an adult with an advanced solid tumor such as melanoma, head and neck, liver or kidney cancer.

By sample fraction, this clone is medium-sized. This chain uses TRBV5-6 with TRBJ2-1; 7 bases line up with TRBD2. The germline gives CDR1 SGHDT, CDR2 YYEEEE. The CDR3 consists of 16 residues. V trimming: 1 base; J trimming: 4 bases; junction bases outside the gene matches: 8. CDR3 coding DNA: TGTGCCAGCAGCTTGCAGGCTAGCGGACATTACAATGAGCAGTTCTTC. Its protein product is CASSLQASGHYNEQFF.

The rearrangement joins TRBV19 to TRBJ1-2; the D gene is possibly TRBD1 (6 bases). This CDR3 comprises 15 residues. Trimming pared 1 base from V and 0 bases from J, leaving 9 bases between. In germline, CDR1 is LNHDA, CDR2 SQIVND (reference sequence). The DNA for the CDR3 is TGTGCCAGTAGTATAGGTGGACAGTCTAACTATGGCTACACCTTC. This encodes CASSIGGQSNYGYTF.

This chain links TRBV15 with TRBJ1-2; 7 bases are shared with TRBD1. The V gene's germline CDR1 is LNHNV and CDR2 YYDKDF (reference sequence). V dropped 5 bases and J dropped 0; count of bases not matched to a gene: 9. CDR3 length equals 16 residues. CDR3 DNA: TGTGCCACCAGCGCTACATACACAGGGGCTAACTATGGCTACACCTTC. It encodes CATSATYTGANYGYTF.

This rearrangement joins TRBV5-6 to TRBJ2-1; TRBD2 agrees at 8 bases. The J segment lost 0 bases and the V segment lost 4 bases, leaving 3 bases of the junction unmatched. Per the germline V gene, CDR1 is SGHDT and CDR2 is YYEEEE. The CDR3 covers 15 residues. DNA for the CDR3: TGTGCCAGCAGCCCGGGGGGGTACTCCTACAATGAGCAGTTCTTC. Translation: CASSPGGYSYNEQFF.

The chain couples TRBV9 to TRBJ2-1, with 9 bases matching TRBD2. The J segment lost 4 bases and the V segment lost 1 base, leaving 3 bases of the junction unmatched. CDR1 and CDR2 from the germline V gene are SGDLS and YYNGEE. CDR3 length: 15 residues. The DNA for the CDR3 is TGTGCCAGCAGCGTATTCGCGGGGGGGTACAATGAGCAGTTCTTC. Its translation: CASSVFAGGYNEQFF.

This chain connects TRBV30 to TRBJ2-5; 7 bases agree with TRBD1. With V trimmed by 0 bases and J by 3 bases, 13 bases remained unmatched. CDR1 GTSNPN and CDR2 SVGIG come from the germline V gene (reference sequence). There are 17 residues in the CDR3. CDR3 region: CAWSVLKGIDREETQYF. The CDR3 region has the DNA TGTGCCTGGAGTGTACTAAAGGGGATTGACAGGGAAGAGACCCAGTACTTC.

This CDR3 reads CASSQASGTSGSNEQFF. In DNA, the CDR3 is TGTGCCAGCAGCCAAGCTTCCGGGACTAGCGGGAGCAATGAGCAGTTCTTC. The chain links TRBV4-2 to TRBJ2-1; 14 nucleotides agree with TRBD2. Trimming at V came to 1 base and at J to 6 bases, leaving 5 bases not matched to a gene. Looked up from germline, CDR1 is LGHNA and CDR2 is YNFKEQ. The CDR3 spans 17 residues.

The chain carries TRBV19 and TRBJ2-2; D may be TRBD2 (5 bases). The V gene's germline CDR1 is LNHDA and CDR2 SQIVND (reference sequence). This CDR3 is built from 14 residues. Trimming took off 5 bases at V and 6 bases at J, with 13 bases between the two ends. The CDR3 DNA is TGTGCCAGTAGTCCCTCGGTGAGGGCCGGGGAGCTGTTTTTT. Protein: CASSPSVRAGELFF.

J is TRBJ1-2 and V is TRBV5-8, with unresolved D. Trimming took off 0 bases at V and 0 bases at J, with 9 bases between the two ends. This CDR3 is 15 amino acids long. CDR1 and CDR2 from the germline V gene are SGHTS and YDEGEE. The CDR3 loop reads CASSLGPGANYGYTF. CDR3 DNA sequence: TGTGCCAGCAGCTTGGGCCCCGGAGCTAACTATGGCTACACCTTC.

This chain joins TRBV9 and TRBJ2-5; TRBD1 or TRBD2 may be the D gene (5 bases each). The CDR3 is made up of 13 amino acids. V was pared by 7 bases and J by 5 bases, with 15 bases between. The germline gives CDR1 SGDLS, CDR2 YYNGEE. This CDR3 is CASGLGREETQYF. The CDR3 coding sequence is TGTGCCAGCGGGTTGGGCAGGGAGGAGACCCAGTACTTC.

The V and J genes are TRBV11-2 and TRBJ2-1; 8 bases fit TRBD2. The CDR3 runs to 17 residues. V dropped 5 bases and J dropped 4; count of bases not matched to a gene: 13. Germline V CDR1 and CDR2: SGHAT, FQNNGV. CDR3 in amino acids: CASSVGGISGIYNEQFF. Here the CDR3 DNA reads TGTGCCAGCAGCGTTGGGGGGATTAGCGGGATTTACAATGAGCAGTTCTTC.

The V gene is TRBV9, the J gene TRBJ2-2, with 13 bases fitting TRBD2. J gave up 1 base and V 0 bases, and 6 bases lay outside the gene matches. Germline V gene lookup returns CDR1 SGDLS and CDR2 YYNGEE. There are 19 residues in the CDR3. The CDR3 spells CASSVATSGGAENTGELFF. Here the CDR3 DNA reads TGTGCCAGCAGCGTAGCTACTAGCGGGGGGGCCGAGAACACCGGGGAGCTGTTTTTT.

The chain is built from TRBV13 and TRBJ2-3; 11 nucleotides align to TRBD2. Germline CDR1 PRHDT, CDR2 FYEKMQ (reference sequence). V dropped 5 bases and J dropped 1; count of bases not matched to a gene: 11. This CDR3 comprises 18 residues. DNA of the CDR3: TGTGCCAGCAGCGTCCGTAGCGGGGGGGCCGAAGGCACAGATACGCAGTATTTT. Its translation is CASSVRSGGAEGTDTQYF. Based on the CDR3 plus reference TRBV13 and TRBJ2-3, the full variable domain is AAGVIQSPRHLIKEKRETATLKCYPIPRHDTVYWYQQGPGQDPQFLISFYEKMQSDKGSIPDRFSAQQFSDYHSELNMSSLELGDSALYFCASSVRSGGAEGTDTQYFGPGTRLTVL.

This chain uses TRBV7-9 with TRBJ2-3; TRBD1 agrees at 11 bases. Per the germline V gene, CDR1 is SEHNR and CDR2 is FQNEAQ (reference sequence). Trimming at V came to 8 bases and at J to 1 base, leaving 5 bases not matched to a gene. The length of the CDR3 is 15 residues. The CDR3 nucleotides read TGTGCCAGCGGTGGACAGGGGGCGGGCACAGATACGCAGTATTTT. It encodes CASGGQGAGTDTQYF.

The gene calls are TRBV11-2 and TRBJ1-2; a possible D gene is TRBD1 (5 bases). The CDR3 totals 15 residues. Per the germline V gene, CDR1 is SGHAT and CDR2 is FQNNGV. Between the trimmed V and J ends, which lost 3 bases and 4 bases, there was a span of 15 bases. CDR3 protein: CASSFEQASLYGYTF. In DNA form, the CDR3 reads TGTGCCAGCAGCTTCGAACAGGCCTCGCTCTATGGCTACACCTTC.

The chain recombines TRBV13 with TRBJ1-6; the D is unclear. Trimming stripped 4 bases from V and 9 bases from J, with 7 bases between. The CDR3 runs to 12 residues. CDR1 PRHDT and CDR2 FYEKMQ come from the germline V gene (reference sequence). CDR3 loop: CASSYSGSPLHF. CDR3 nucleotides: TGTGCCAGCAGCTACTCAGGTTCACCCCTCCACTTT.

This clone occurred once. The chain employs TRBV29-1 and TRBJ1-2, with D possibly TRBD1 on 5 matching bases. Germline CDR1 and CDR2: SQVTM and ANQGSEA. The CDR3 length is 13 residues. Trimming shortened V by 1 base and J by 4 bases, and 10 bases separated the two germline ends. The CDR3 here is CSVEGGESYGYTF. The DNA for the CDR3 is TGCAGCGTTGAAGGGGGGGAGAGCTATGGCTACACCTTC.

This chain joins TRBV1 and TRBJ2-1; the D segment call TRBD2 is taken from the table without a DNA check. TRBV1 is recorded as a pseudogene. This CDR3 region has 19 residues. This CDR3 is CTNPSLLAGGPVSYNEQFF. DNA for the CDR3: TGCACCAATCCGAGCCTTCTAGCGGGGGGGCCAGTCTCCTACAATGAGCAGTTCTTC.

The chain combines TRBV2 with TRBJ2-5, with 9 nucleotides matching TRBD2. V lost 7 bases and J lost 4; bases outside the gene matches: 10. This CDR3 is 15 amino acids long. Germline V gene lookup returns CDR1 SNHLY and CDR2 FYNNEI. CDR3 bases: TGTGCCAGCACTACTCTAGCGGGACGGGGAGAGACCCAGTACTTC. This encodes CASTTLAGRGETQYF.

This sequence joins TRBV6-5 and TRBJ2-1; D remains ambiguous. V lost 6 bases, J lost 4 bases, and 16 bases lay in between. This CDR3 spans 15 amino acids. Germline V lookup: CDR1 MNHEY, CDR2 SVGAGI. In DNA form, the CDR3 reads TGTGCCAGCAGCCCCATGCATGGCTCGTACAATGAGCAGTTCTTC. As protein: CASSPMHGSYNEQFF.

This clone is labeled as medium-sized. V usage is TRBV21-1 and J usage is TRBJ2-1; TRBD2, the table's D call, lacks a check against the DNA. TRBV21-1 is termed a pseudogene. CDR3 length equals 14 residues. The DNA of the CDR3 is TGTGCCAGCATTGACCCTAGCGGGGACAATGAGCAGTTCTTC. It specifies CASIDPSGDNEQFF.

This clone has a handful of counts. The chain employs TRBV19 and TRBJ2-1; D possibly corresponds to TRBD1 (5 bases). The CDR3 has 13 residues. The V gene lost 6 bases and the J gene lost 0 bases, with 6 bases spanning the gap. CDR1 and CDR2 from the germline V gene are LNHDA and SQIVND (reference sequence). This CDR3 is CASRQDSYNEQFF. The CDR3, as DNA: TGTGCCAGTAGACAGGACTCCTACAATGAGCAGTTCTTC.

The chain carries TRBV5-1 and TRBJ2-7; D not resolved. Germline V CDR1 and CDR2: SGHRS, YFSETQ. Trimming stripped 0 bases from V and 3 bases from J, with 7 bases between. The CDR3 runs 13 residues. In nucleotides, the CDR3 is TGCGCCAGCAGCTTGGGCTTGCTCTACGAGCAGTACTTC. Its protein is CASSLGLLYEQYF. The whole variable domain, remainder taken from reference TRBV5-1 and TRBJ2-7, is KAGVTQTPRYLIKTRGQQVTLSCSPISGHRSVSWYQQTPGQGLQFLFEYFSETQRNKGNFPGRFSGRQFSNSRSEMNVSTLELGDSALYLCASSLGLLYEQYFGPGTRLTVT.

The rearrangement joins TRBV11-3 to TRBJ1-1; no definite D call. The CDR3 spans 13 residues. Germline V gene data show CDR1 as SGHNT and CDR2 as YENEEA. V shed 3 bases and J shed 7 bases, with 12 bases lying between them. Here the CDR3 DNA reads TGTGCCAGCAGCTTGGGTTTGCGGATTGAAGCTTTCTTT. It encodes CASSLGLRIEAFF.

The table lists this clone with a count of one. The chain has TRBV9 and TRBJ1-1; TRBD1 might be the D (5 bases). CDR3 length: 14 amino acids. Trimming took 2 bases from V and 4 from J, leaving 12 bases between them. The V gene's germline CDR1 is SGDLS and CDR2 YYNGEE. The CDR3 DNA reads as TGTGCCAGCAGCGTGATGGGGGAGAGCACTGAAGCTTTCTTT. Residues: CASSVMGESTEAFF.

J is TRBJ2-5 and V is TRBV14; maybe TRBD2 (5 bases). Trimming stripped 6 bases from V and 2 bases from J, with 13 bases between. The CDR3 has 14 residues. Germline V gives CDR1 SGHDN, CDR2 FVKESK. The chain's CDR3 is CASSRTWLQETQYF. Here the CDR3 DNA reads TGTGCCAGCAGTCGGACTTGGCTGCAAGAGACCCAGTACTTC.

The chain carries TRBV27 and TRBJ1-1; D may be TRBD1 (6 bases). The length of the CDR3 is 16 residues. The V gene lost 1 base and the J gene lost 0 bases, with 12 bases spanning the gap. Germline V gives CDR1 MNHEY, CDR2 SMNVEV (reference sequence). The CDR3 sequence is CASSLWGGRMNTEAFF. The CDR3 DNA sequence: TGTGCCAGCAGTTTATGGGGGGGCCGCATGAACACTGAAGCTTTCTTT.